Each of the 21 T cell receptor beta chains below was sequenced from the same sample in a study of CD8 T cells in Susac syndrome. Random hexamers primed reverse transcription of roughly 0.5 to 1 ug RNA. TCRdb fed the immunoSEQ multiplex PCR reads into MiXCR, producing one record per CDR3 protein. The data show more than 95,000 distinct CDR3 sequences, with around 94% seen just once and 0.2% to 0.25% held by the top ten. The specimen was CD8+ T cells from PBMCs. These receptor sequences come from a human donor with Susac syndrome.

The rearrangement links TRBV27 to TRBJ1-1; D is uncertain. This CDR3 contains 14 residues. Trimming cost V 3 bases and J 0 bases, with 8 bases left between them. Germline values: CDR1 MNHEY, CDR2 SMNVEV (reference sequence). The CDR3 DNA follows: TGTGCCAGCAGTTTTAACAGCATGAACACTGAAGCTTTCTTT. Translated, it gives CASSFNSMNTEAFF.

V is TRBV30 and J is TRBJ1-1; TRBD1 aligns across 7 bases. Germline CDR1 GTSNPN, CDR2 SVGIG (reference sequence). The CDR3 length is 12 residues. V shed 5 bases, J shed 5 bases, and the junction held 5 bases outside the gene matches. Here the CDR3 DNA reads TGTGCCTGGGACAGGGCTGGGACTGAAGCTTTCTTT. The encoded protein is CAWDRAGTEAFF. Variable domain in full (rest from reference TRBV30 and TRBJ1-1): SQTIHQWPATLVQPVGSPLSLECTVEGTSNPNLYWYRQAAGRGLQLLFYSVGIGQISSEVPQNLSASRPQDRQFILSSKKLLLSDSGFYLCAWDRAGTEAFFGQGTRLTVV.

This chain connects TRBV30 to TRBJ1-2; 9 bases match TRBD1. V was clipped by 3 bases and J by 7 bases; unmatched bases: 6. Germline CDR1 reads GTSNPN; CDR2 reads SVGIG (reference sequence). The CDR3 has 13 residues. CDR3 nucleotides: TGTGCCTGGAGCGTAGGACAGGGGCCTGGCTACACCTTC. Translated: CAWSVGQGPGYTF.

J is TRBJ2-5 and V is TRBV7-9; TRBD2 matches at 11 bases. Germline assignment: CDR1 SEHNR and CDR2 FQNEAQ (reference sequence). This CDR3 has 19 residues. V lost 6 bases and J lost 0; bases outside the gene matches: 15. The CDR3 spells CASSAYRISGGEYQETQYF. Here the CDR3 DNA reads TGTGCCAGCAGTGCTTATAGGATTAGCGGGGGGGAATACCAAGAGACCCAGTACTTC.

V usage is TRBV29-1 and J usage is TRBJ2-7; maybe TRBD2 (6 bases). Germline CDR1 reads SQVTM; CDR2 reads ANQGSEA. There are 13 residues in the CDR3. V lost 5 bases to trimming and J lost 0 bases, with 11 bases between them. Written as DNA, the CDR3 is TGCAGCGTTATTTGGGGGGACTCCTACGAGCAGTACTTC. It encodes CSVIWGDSYEQYF.

The chain uses TRBV10-3 and TRBJ1-2, with D possibly TRBD1 on 5 matching bases. The V gene's germline CDR1 is ENHRY and CDR2 SYGVKD. V was shortened by 3 bases and J by 6 bases, with 14 bases between the two germline ends. This CDR3 contains 14 residues. CDR3 in DNA: TGTGCCATCAGTGACCCCCCAGGGTTGAATGGCTACACCTTC. Encoded protein: CAISDPPGLNGYTF.

The count of this clonotype is one. The V gene is TRBV27, the J gene TRBJ2-5; D remains ambiguous. The CDR3 length is 16 residues. Germline CDR1 reads MNHEY; CDR2 reads SMNVEV (reference sequence). Trimming stripped 5 bases from V and 5 bases from J, with 21 bases between. The CDR3 here is CASSKLQKETAETQYF. The CDR3 region has the DNA TGTGCCAGCAGTAAACTACAGAAGGAGACGGCGGAGACCCAGTACTTC.

V is TRBV3-1 and J is TRBJ1-2; D not resolved. Per the germline V gene, CDR1 is LGHDT and CDR2 is YNNKEL (reference sequence). V dropped 0 bases and J dropped 11 bases, with 10 bases sitting between them. The CDR3 runs 12 residues. CDR3 sequence: CASSQDVNGYTF. The DNA for the CDR3 is TGTGCCAGCAGCCAAGATGTCAACGGGTACACCTTC.

The chain recombines TRBV7-9 with TRBJ2-7; possible D gene TRBD1, 5 bases. The V and J ends lost 1 base and 2 bases respectively, with 15 bases between them. CDR3 length: 16 residues. Germline loops: CDR1 SEHNR, CDR2 FQNEAQ (reference sequence). The CDR3 loop is CASSLVGQGGAYEQYF. DNA of the CDR3: TGTGCCAGCAGCTTAGTTGGGCAGGGCGGAGCCTACGAGCAGTACTTC.

CDR3 in DNA: TGTGCCTGGAGTGGGCCTGACAGGGTCTCCGGGGAGCTGTTTTTT. Translation: CAWSGPDRVSGELFF. The rearrangement links TRBV30 to TRBJ2-2, with 7 bases fitting TRBD1. From germline, CDR1 is GTSNPN and CDR2 SVGIG (reference sequence). The CDR3 has 15 residues. Trimming removed 1 base from V and 6 bases from J; junction bases left unmatched: 8. The whole variable domain, filled in from reference TRBV30 and TRBJ2-2, reads SQTIHQWPATLVQPVGSPLSLECTVEGTSNPNLYWYRQAAGRGLQLLFYSVGIGQISSEVPQNLSASRPQDRQFILSSKKLLLSDSGFYLCAWSGPDRVSGELFFGEGSRLTVL.

The chain links TRBV5-4 to TRBJ1-1; 7 bases map to TRBD1. This CDR3 spans 13 amino acids. CDR1 is SGHNT and CDR2 is YYREEE in the germline V gene (reference sequence). Trimming cost V 5 bases and J 4 bases; bases outside gene matches: 5. CDR3 loop: CASRGGGVTEAFF. The DNA of the CDR3 is TGTGCCAGCAGAGGAGGGGGCGTCACTGAAGCTTTCTTT. The full variable domain, with the rest looked up from reference TRBV5-4 and TRBJ1-1, is ETGVTQSPTHLIKTRGQQVTLRCSSQSGHNTVSWYQQALGQGPQFIFQYYREEENGRGNFPPRFSGLQFPNYSSELNVNALELDDSALYLCASRGGGVTEAFFGQGTRLTVV.

The chain joins TRBV30 to TRBJ2-1; TRBD2 aligns across 8 bases. This CDR3 region has 15 residues. V was pared by 8 bases and J by 0 bases, with 9 bases of the junction left unmatched. Germline-derived CDR1 and CDR2 are GTSNPN and SVGIG (reference sequence). CDR3 region: CAGTSGTSSYNEQFF. CDR3 coding DNA: TGTGCCGGAACCTCCGGGACTAGCTCCTACAATGAGCAGTTCTTC.

The chain links TRBV27 to TRBJ2-3, with unresolved D. The CDR3 spans 13 residues. Trimming cost V 4 bases and J 0 bases, with 5 bases left between them. The germline CDR1 and CDR2 sequences are MNHEY and SMNVEV (reference sequence). CDR3 loop: CASSYDSTDTQYF. The CDR3 DNA follows: TGTGCCAGCAGTTACGACAGCACAGATACGCAGTATTTT.

Written as DNA, the CDR3 is TGCAGTGCAAAGACAGGGAGCTCCTACGAGCAGTACTTC. Its protein is CSAKTGSSYEQYF. The chain joins TRBV20-1 to TRBJ2-7, with 7 bases aligning to TRBD1. Looked up from germline, CDR1 is DFQATT and CDR2 is SNEGSKA (reference sequence). V lost 6 bases and J lost 0; bases outside the gene matches: 5. The CDR3 totals 13 residues.

Written as DNA, the CDR3 is TGTGCCAGCAGTTACAGGGGAACTAATCAGCCCCAGCATTTT. Its protein is CASSYRGTNQPQHF. V and J are TRBV6-6 and TRBJ1-5; TRBD1 might be the D (5 bases). V dropped 2 bases and J dropped 4 bases, with 9 bases sitting between them. This CDR3 comprises 14 residues. CDR1 and CDR2 from the germline V gene are MNHNY and SVGAGI (reference sequence).

In nucleotides, the CDR3 is TGTGCCAGCAGCCCGACAGGGGACGATACGCAGTATTTT. This translates into CASSPTGDDTQYF. The V and J genes are TRBV7-3 and TRBJ2-3, with 8 bases matching TRBD1. CDR3 size: 13 residues. CDR1 and CDR2 from the germline V gene are SGHTA and FQGTGA. Trimming took 5 bases from V and 6 from J; bases not matched to a gene: 4.

The chain joins TRBV19 to TRBJ1-4, with 9 bases aligning to TRBD1. This CDR3 spans 16 amino acids. Per germline, CDR1 LNHDA and CDR2 SQIVND (reference sequence). The ends lost 5 bases at V and 6 bases at J; junction bases unmatched: 10. The chain's CDR3 is CASSPGTGSGDEKLFF. The DNA of the CDR3 is TGTGCCAGTAGTCCCGGGACAGGGAGCGGCGATGAAAAACTGTTTTTT. Supplemented by reference TRBV19 and TRBJ1-4, the full variable domain reads DGGITQSPKYLFRKEGQNVTLSCEQNLNHDAMYWYRQDPGQGLRLIYYSQIVNDFQKGDIAEGYSVSREKKESFPLTVTSAQKNPTAFYLCASSPGTGSGDEKLFFGSGTQLSVL.

The chain combines TRBV20-1 with TRBJ2-1; the D gene is possibly TRBD2 (6 bases). Trimming removed 0 bases at V and 3 bases at J, with 12 bases between. The CDR3 runs 15 residues. Germline V lookup: CDR1 DFQATT, CDR2 SNEGSKA (reference sequence). The CDR3 bases are TGCAGTGCTAGAGATATCGCTAGCGACTACAATGAGCAGTTCTTC. The encoded protein is CSARDIASDYNEQFF.

The chain couples TRBV27 to TRBJ1-1; D not certain. This CDR3 has 12 residues. Germline V lookup: CDR1 MNHEY, CDR2 SMNVEV (reference sequence). The germline V and J ends were trimmed by 7 bases and 2 bases, with 8 bases remaining between them. This CDR3 reads CASTGPNTEAFF. The CDR3, as DNA: TGTGCCAGCACTGGCCCTAACACTGAAGCTTTCTTT.

This chain links TRBV7-9 with TRBJ2-1; D possibly matches TRBD1 or TRBD2 (5 bases each). The germline V gene has CDR1 SEHNR and CDR2 FQNEAQ (reference sequence). The germline V and J ends were trimmed by 5 bases and 7 bases, with 21 bases remaining between them. The CDR3 is 16 amino acids. CDR3 sequence reads: CASSLSYGAYSNEQFF. CDR3 coding DNA: TGTGCCAGCAGCCTATCTTACGGGGCATATTCGAATGAGCAGTTCTTC. Variable domain in full (rest from reference TRBV7-9 and TRBJ2-1): DTGVSQNPRHKITKRGQNVTFRCDPISEHNRLYWYRQTLGQGPEFLTYFQNEAQLEKSRLLSDRFSAERPKGSFSTLEIQRTEQGDSAMYLCASSLSYGAYSNEQFFGPGTRLTVL.

The chain is built from TRBV3-1 and TRBJ2-1, with D tentatively TRBD2 (6 bases). The ends were cut back, 1 base at V and 2 bases at J, with 12 bases in the middle. The CDR3 contains 16 residues. CDR1 LGHDT and CDR2 YNNKEL come from the germline V gene (reference sequence). The CDR3 DNA sequence: TGTGCCAGCAGCCAAGGGCCAGGAGGGGCCTACAATGAGCAGTTCTTC. It codes for CASSQGPGGAYNEQFF.